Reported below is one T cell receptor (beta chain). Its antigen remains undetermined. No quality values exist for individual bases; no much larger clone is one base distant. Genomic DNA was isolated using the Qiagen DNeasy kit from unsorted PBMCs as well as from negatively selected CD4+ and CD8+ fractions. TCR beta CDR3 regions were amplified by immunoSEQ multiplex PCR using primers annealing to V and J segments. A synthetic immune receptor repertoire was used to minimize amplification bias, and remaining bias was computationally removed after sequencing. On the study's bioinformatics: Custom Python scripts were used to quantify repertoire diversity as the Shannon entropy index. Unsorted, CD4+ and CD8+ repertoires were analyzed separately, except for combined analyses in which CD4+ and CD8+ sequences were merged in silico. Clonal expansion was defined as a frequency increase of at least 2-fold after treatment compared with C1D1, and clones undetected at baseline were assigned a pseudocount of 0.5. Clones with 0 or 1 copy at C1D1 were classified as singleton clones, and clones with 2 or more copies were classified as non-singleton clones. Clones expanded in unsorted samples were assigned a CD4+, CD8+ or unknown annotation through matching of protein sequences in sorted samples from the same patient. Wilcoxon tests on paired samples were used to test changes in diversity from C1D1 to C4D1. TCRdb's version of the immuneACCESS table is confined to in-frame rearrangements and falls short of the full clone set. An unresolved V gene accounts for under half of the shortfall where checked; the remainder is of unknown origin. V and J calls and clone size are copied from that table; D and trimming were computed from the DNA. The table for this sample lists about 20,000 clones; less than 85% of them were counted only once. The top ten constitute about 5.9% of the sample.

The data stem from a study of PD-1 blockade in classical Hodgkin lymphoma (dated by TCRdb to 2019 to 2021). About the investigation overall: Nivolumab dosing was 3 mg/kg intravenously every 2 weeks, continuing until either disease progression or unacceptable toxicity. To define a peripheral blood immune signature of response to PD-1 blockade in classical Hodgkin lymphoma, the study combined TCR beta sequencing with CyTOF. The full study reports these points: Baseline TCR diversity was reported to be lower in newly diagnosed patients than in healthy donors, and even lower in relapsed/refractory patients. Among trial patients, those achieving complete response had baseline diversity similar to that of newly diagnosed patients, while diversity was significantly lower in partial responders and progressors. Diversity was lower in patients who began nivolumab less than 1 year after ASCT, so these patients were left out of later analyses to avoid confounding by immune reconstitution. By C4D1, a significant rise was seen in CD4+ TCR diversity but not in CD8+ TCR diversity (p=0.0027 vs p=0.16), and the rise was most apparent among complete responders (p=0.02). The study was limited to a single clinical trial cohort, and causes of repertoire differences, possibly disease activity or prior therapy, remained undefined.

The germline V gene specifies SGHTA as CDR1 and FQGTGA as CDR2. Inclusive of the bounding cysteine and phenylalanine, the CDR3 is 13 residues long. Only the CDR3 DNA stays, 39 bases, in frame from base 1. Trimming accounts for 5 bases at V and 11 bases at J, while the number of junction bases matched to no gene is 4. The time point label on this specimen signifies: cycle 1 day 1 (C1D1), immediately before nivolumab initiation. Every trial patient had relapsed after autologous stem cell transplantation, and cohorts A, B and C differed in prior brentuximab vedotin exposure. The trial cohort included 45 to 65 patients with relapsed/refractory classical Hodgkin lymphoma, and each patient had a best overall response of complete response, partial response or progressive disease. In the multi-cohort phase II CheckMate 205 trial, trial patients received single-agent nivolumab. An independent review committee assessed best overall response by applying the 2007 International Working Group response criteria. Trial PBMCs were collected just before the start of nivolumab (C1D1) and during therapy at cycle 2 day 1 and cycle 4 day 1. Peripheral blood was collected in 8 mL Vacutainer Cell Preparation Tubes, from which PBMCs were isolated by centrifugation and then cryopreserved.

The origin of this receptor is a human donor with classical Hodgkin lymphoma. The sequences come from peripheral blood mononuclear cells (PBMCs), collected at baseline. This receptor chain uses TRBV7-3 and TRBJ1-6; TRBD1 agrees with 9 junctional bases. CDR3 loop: CASSNTGGAPLHF. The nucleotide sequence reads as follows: TGTGCCAGCAGCAATACAGGGGGCGCACCCCTCCACTTT.